This T cell receptor beta chain appears in the sequencing data of a study of Graves' ophthalmopathy and Graves' hyperthyroidism. TCR beta CDR3 amplification used RNA transcripts. Second-round multiplex PCR came after first-round RT-PCR with HTBI primers. TCRdb re-analysed the multiplex PCR reads in MiXCR, keeping a single row per CDR3 protein. The sample lists over a million distinct CDR3 sequences, roughly 35% seen once, with 11% in the top ten. Germline trimming cut 3 bases from V and 7 bases from J; bases unmatched to any gene: 10. The germline V gene has CDR1 SGDLS and CDR2 YYNGEE. CDR3 length: 16 residues. This clonotype was observed a few times.

The sequencing sample was made of peripheral blood or thyroid tissue (not recorded which). This chain joins TRBV9 and TRBJ1-4, with 9 bases lining up with TRBD1. The receptor was derived from an adult man with Graves' hyperthyroidism. For the CDR3, the DNA is TGTGCCAGCAGCGCCGGGATACAGGGGGCCGGTGAAAAACTGTTTTTT. Translation: CASSAGIQGAGEKLFF.